Listed here are 16 T cell receptor beta chains from one sample, sequenced in a study of shared clonotypes between healthy human individuals. Using immunoSEQ multiplex PCR, the repertoire was profiled, and TCRdb retains in-frame clones only, with some absent. The sample carries about 1.1 million clones, about four fifths recorded once. Sequencing was done on a sample of memory CD4+ T cells from PBMCs. Regarding subset: CD45RA-negative fraction. The source is a man between 18 and 35 years old in good health. Some clones in this sample may be carry-over from other donors' samples.

As DNA, the CDR3 is TGTGCCAGCAGCTCAGCCATGACAACAGGGTCCTACGAGCAGTACTTC. Its protein product is CASSSAMTTGSYEQYF. This chain uses TRBV7-9 with TRBJ2-5; D is possibly TRBD1 (6 bases). The DNA end favors TRBJ2-7, so the J call may be wrong. CDR3 length: 16 amino acids. Germline CDR1 is SEHNR and CDR2 is FQNEAQ (reference sequence).

For this clone: Other DNA sequences of this sample code for an identical CDR3. V usage is TRBV19 and J usage is TRBJ1-2, with D possibly matching TRBD1 (5 bases). Per germline, CDR1 LNHDA and CDR2 SQIVND (reference sequence). The CDR3 has 13 residues. V lost 5 bases to trimming and J lost 2 bases, with 9 bases between them. DNA of the CDR3: TGTGCCAGTAGTTACCGGGGGAACTATGGCTACACCTTC. This encodes CASSYRGNYGYTF. The variable domain in full, completed from reference TRBV19 and TRBJ1-2, reads DGGITQSPKYLFRKEGQNVTLSCEQNLNHDAMYWYRQDPGQGLRLIYYSQIVNDFQKGDIAEGYSVSREKKESFPLTVTSAQKNPTAFYLCASSYRGNYGYTFGSGTRLTVV.

CDR3 amino acids: CASSPTYAGESEQYF. The CDR3 nucleotides read TGTGCCAGCTCCCCCACTTATGCGGGAGAGAGTGAGCAGTACTTC. The chain carries TRBV18 and TRBJ2-7, with 7 positions matching TRBD2. The CDR3 has 15 amino acids. CDR1 and CDR2 from the germline V gene are KGHSH and LQKENI. With V trimmed by 6 bases and J by 7 bases, 15 bases remained unmatched.

The table lists this clone with a few counts. Other DNA sequences from this sample encode an identical CDR3 as well. The V call is TRBV10-3, the J call TRBJ1-1, with TRBD1 matching over 8 bases. Unmatched junction bases numbered 1, after V lost 6 bases and J lost 7 bases. The CDR3 runs to 11 residues. Germline CDR1 reads ENHRY; CDR2 reads SYGVKD. The CDR3 DNA reads TGTGCCATCAGAGGACAGGGTGAAGCTTTCTTT. This sequence encodes CAIRGQGEAFF.

This chain uses TRBV19 with TRBJ1-2; D ambiguous. Germline V gene sequence: CDR1 LNHDA, CDR2 SQIVND (reference sequence). The CDR3 sequence is 12 residues long. The V and J ends lost 6 bases and 2 bases respectively, with 7 bases between them. The CDR3: CASSRMNYGYTF. The CDR3 bases are TGTGCCAGTAGCAGGATGAACTATGGCTACACCTTC. The full variable domain, completed using reference TRBV19 and TRBJ1-2, is DGGITQSPKYLFRKEGQNVTLSCEQNLNHDAMYWYRQDPGQGLRLIYYSQIVNDFQKGDIAEGYSVSREKKESFPLTVTSAQKNPTAFYLCASSRMNYGYTFGSGTRLTVV.

This clone appeared a single time. The rearrangement joins TRBV6-1 to TRBJ1-5; D gene ambiguous. Trimming removed 0 bases from V and 7 bases from J, with 7 bases in between. Germline CDR1 MNHNS, CDR2 SASEGT. The CDR3 covers 13 residues. The CDR3 loop reads CASSEAREQPQHF. CDR3 DNA: TGTGCCAGCAGTGAAGCAAGGGAACAGCCCCAGCATTTT.

This chain joins TRBV6-5 and TRBJ1-6, with 7 bases identical to TRBD1. Germline V gene data show CDR1 as MNHEY and CDR2 as SVGAGI. With V trimmed by 5 bases and J by 7 bases, 5 bases remained unmatched. There are 14 residues in the CDR3. The CDR3 DNA is TGTGCCAGCAGTCTGGGGACAGCCAATTCACCCCTCCACTTT. Amino acids: CASSLGTANSPLHF.

In this sample, this clone turned up a few times. V is TRBV7-2 and J is TRBJ2-7, with D perhaps being TRBD1 or TRBD2 (6 bases each). The germline gives CDR1 SGHTA, CDR2 FQGNSA. The ends were cut back, 5 bases at V and 6 bases at J, with 20 bases in the middle. The CDR3 spans 15 residues. The CDR3 is CASSRRAGGGPEQYF. The CDR3 nucleotides read TGTGCCAGCAGCCGCCGGGCAGGAGGGGGTCCCGAGCAGTACTTC.

V gene TRBV5-1 combines with J gene TRBJ1-5; 7 bases fit TRBD1. This CDR3 spans 15 amino acids. The V gene's germline CDR1 is SGHRS and CDR2 YFSETQ. The V segment lost 0 bases and the J segment 6 bases; nucleotides outside the gene matches: 6. The CDR3 DNA reads TGCGCCAGCAGCTTGGGGCAGGGGGTCGGTCAGCCCCAGCATTTT. Residues: CASSLGQGVGQPQHF.

The chain couples TRBV5-1 to TRBJ2-2; a weak D match, TRBD1 (6 bases). The CDR3 consists of 16 residues. Germline loops: CDR1 SGHRS, CDR2 YFSETQ. With 0 bases removed from V and 4 bases from J, the gap between germline ends came to 13 bases. The CDR3 is CASSLDAGTPTGELFF. The CDR3 DNA is TGCGCCAGCAGCTTGGACGCCGGGACACCCACCGGGGAGCTGTTTTTT.

This chain links TRBV6-5 with TRBJ2-7; D is perhaps TRBD2 (6 bases). This CDR3 is built from 13 residues. V lost 4 bases and J lost 0, with 7 bases in between. Germline-derived CDR1 and CDR2 are MNHEY and SVGAGI. The CDR3 is CASSWRVSYEQYF. CDR3 in DNA: TGTGCCAGCAGTTGGAGGGTCTCCTACGAGCAGTACTTC.

The rearrangement uses TRBV7-3 and TRBJ1-3; a possible D gene is TRBD1 (6 bases). Per germline, CDR1 SGHTA and CDR2 FQGTGA. The germline V and J ends were trimmed by 2 bases and 2 bases, with 16 bases remaining between them. The CDR3 runs to 17 residues. CDR3 region: CASSLGPTGTTGNTIYF. In DNA, the CDR3 is TGTGCCAGCAGCTTAGGGCCCACAGGGACTACTGGAAACACCATATATTTT.

CDR3 nucleotide sequence: TGTGCCAGTAGCAGTAGACAGGGCTCCTACGAGCAGTACTTC. This translates into CASSSRQGSYEQYF. This chain joins TRBV19 and TRBJ2-7, with 7 bases identical to TRBD1. The CDR3 is made up of 14 amino acids. V shed 6 bases and J 0 bases; nucleotides not matched to a gene: 5. Germline CDR1 reads LNHDA; CDR2 reads SQIVND (reference sequence).

This chain uses TRBV5-4 with TRBJ1-5; D possibly corresponds to TRBD1 (5 bases). The length of the CDR3 is 17 residues. With 4 bases removed from V and 5 bases from J, the gap between germline ends came to 22 bases. CDR1 is SGHNT, CDR2 YYREEE, per germline (reference sequence). In DNA, the CDR3 is TGTGCCAGCAGCACAGGAGGCATAAGGGGAGGGGATCAGCCCCAGCATTTT. It translates to CASSTGGIRGGDQPQHF.

Regarding this clone: A read error may explain this, as a much larger clone is one base away. In DNA, the CDR3 is TGTGCCAGCAGCTCTAGCACAGATACGCAGTATTTT. Its translation is CASSSSTDTQYF. V and J are TRBV9 and TRBJ2-3; D remains ambiguous. This CDR3 has 12 amino acids. V lost 4 bases and J 0 bases, leaving 3 bases between the germline ends. Germline loops: CDR1 SGDLS, CDR2 YYNGEE. Complete variable domain (other parts from reference TRBV9 and TRBJ2-3): DSGVTQTPKHLITATGQRVTLRCSPRSGDLSVYWYQQSLDQGLQFLIQYYNGEERAKGNILERFSAQQFPDLHSELNLSSLELGDSALYFCASSSSTDTQYFGPGTRLTVL.

V and J are TRBV28 and TRBJ2-2; D not certain. CDR1 is MDHEN and CDR2 is SYDVKM in the germline V gene. CDR3 length: 11 residues. V lost 5 bases to trimming and J lost 8 bases, with 6 bases between them. This chain's CDR3 is CASSERGELFF. Written as DNA, the CDR3 is TGTGCCAGCAGTGAACGTGGGGAGCTGTTTTTT.